This note documents a single TCR beta chain sequence. The sample is drawn from a study of blood T cell repertoires in COVID-19. Study information: COVID-19 samples, acute and convalescent, were from the United States, Italy and Spain. T cells, B-cell-depleted T cells, or PBMCs provided the cDNA or gDNA that served as material.

Per the authors' pipeline: Reference gene primer amplification yielded estimated nucleated cell counts. The data were produced by immunoSEQ multiplex PCR, yet TCRdb's version contains in-frame clones alone and is incomplete. From that table come the V and J calls and clone size; the DNA was used to work out D and trimming. The table has 400,000 to 500,000 clones, 80% to 90% seen once; the top ten hold over 1.1%. CDR3 length: 13 residues. Trimming shortened V by 3 bases and J by 2 bases, and 8 bases separated the two germline ends. Per germline, CDR1 MNHEY and CDR2 SMNVEV (reference sequence). The specimen was peripheral blood. The rearrangement joins TRBV27 to TRBJ2-7; D gene unclear. The receptor was isolated from a woman in her twenties or thirties with active or convalescent COVID-19. CDR3 bases: TGTGCCAGCAGTTTTGGAAGCGCCTACGAGCAGTACTTC. It is translated as CASSFGSAYEQYF.